Below, 9 T cell receptor beta chains from the same sample are listed, as sequenced in a study of cytotoxic CD8 clonotypes in ibrutinib-treated CLL. Profiling relied on immunoSEQ multiplex PCR, and the TCRdb table lists in-frame clones only, not all of them. In the table there are 150,000 to 200,000 clones, over 75% of which are singletons. The sample in question was PBMCs, obtained at disease progression, from a patient treated with ibrutinib. The receptors were sampled from a human donor with chronic lymphocytic leukemia.

This clone appeared a single time. The V call is TRBV28, the J call TRBJ1-5, with TRBD1 identical over 8 bases. This CDR3 spans 16 amino acids. CDR1 MDHEN and CDR2 SYDVKM come from the germline V gene. J lost 2 bases, V lost 7 bases, and 10 bases had no gene match. The CDR3 loop reads CASKQGQAAGNQPQHF. Here the CDR3 DNA reads TGTGCCAGCAAACAGGGACAGGCGGCGGGCAATCAGCCCCAGCATTTT.

CDR3 sequence (DNA): TGTGCCAGCAGCTTGGAGGGAGGCACCTACGAGCAGTACTTC. Amino acids: CASSLEGGTYEQYF. The chain links TRBV5-6 to TRBJ2-7; the D gene is possibly TRBD2 (6 bases). The ends were cut back, 0 bases at V and 2 bases at J, with 9 bases in the middle. The CDR3 is made up of 14 amino acids. Per germline, CDR1 SGHDT and CDR2 YYEEEE.

The chain couples TRBV5-8 to TRBJ1-1; D is ambiguous. This CDR3 region has 14 residues. Between the trimmed V and J ends, which lost 0 bases and 1 base, there was a span of 7 bases. From germline, CDR1 is SGHTS and CDR2 YDEGEE. The DNA for the CDR3 is TGTGCCAGCAGCTTGGTCCTATCGAACACTGAAGCTTTCTTT. It is translated as CASSLVLSNTEAFF.

The genes are TRBV6-5 and TRBJ1-5; D call uncertain. V shed 2 bases and J shed 2 bases, with 7 bases lying between them. There are 14 residues in the CDR3. Germline V gives CDR1 MNHEY, CDR2 SVGAGI. CDR3 loop: CASSYGSRNQPQHF. CDR3 bases: TGTGCCAGCAGTTACGGATCGCGCAATCAGCCCCAGCATTTT.

The chain links TRBV7-9 to TRBJ2-3; D ambiguous. There are 12 residues in the CDR3. V was pared by 5 bases and J by 5 bases, with 8 bases between. CDR1 is SEHNR and CDR2 is FQNEAQ in the germline V gene (reference sequence). The CDR3: CASSLWRDTQYF. CDR3 bases: TGTGCCAGCAGCCTCTGGAGAGATACGCAGTATTTT.

The chain combines TRBV30 with TRBJ1-1; D gene ambiguous. CDR1 is GTSNPN and CDR2 is SVGIG in the germline V gene (reference sequence). With 5 bases removed from V and 7 bases from J, the gap between germline ends came to 14 bases. CDR3 length: 12 amino acids. This CDR3 is CAWGWRSGEAFF. CDR3 nucleotides: TGTGCCTGGGGCTGGAGATCAGGTGAAGCTTTCTTT.

CDR3 sequence reads: CASNGQGSYNEQFF. The CDR3 DNA reads as TGTGCCAGCAACGGACAGGGGTCCTACAATGAGCAGTTCTTC. This chain joins TRBV9 and TRBJ2-1, with 9 positions matching TRBD1. V gave up 6 bases and J gave up 1 base; unmatched junction bases: 2. This CDR3 comprises 14 residues. The germline V gene has CDR1 SGDLS and CDR2 YYNGEE.

This chain connects TRBV4-1 to TRBJ2-1; the D gene is possibly TRBD2 (5 bases). The germline CDR1 and CDR2 sequences are MGHRA and YSYEKL. This CDR3 has 11 residues. Trimming removed 1 base at V and 11 bases at J, with 6 bases between. DNA of the CDR3: TGCGCCAGCAGCCAAGTCGGGAAGCAGTTCTTC. Translating gives CASSQVGKQFF.

The rearrangement links TRBV6-5 to TRBJ1-4, with TRBD1 matching 9 bases. CDR3 length: 15 amino acids. After removal of 6 bases from V and 7 bases from J, the junction contained 9 bases not matched to a gene. Germline values: CDR1 MNHEY, CDR2 SVGAGI. CDR3 in amino acids: CASRYKGQGAEKLFF. CDR3 coding DNA: TGTGCCAGCAGATACAAGGGACAGGGCGCTGAAAAACTGTTTTTT.